This T cell receptor beta chain stems from a study of Tregs in tolerant kidney transplant recipients. CDR3 length: 15 amino acids. Germline V gene lookup returns CDR1 KGHSH and CDR2 LQKENI. The trim removed 5 bases at V and 9 bases at J, leaving 12 bases unmatched. With respect to this clone: The CDR3 end falls 3 residues outside the read, so it is completed with the germline J gene.

The nonmyeloablative bone marrow transplants came from related graft donors, with transient mixed chimerism. Measured with immunoSEQ multiplex PCR; TCRdb has only the in-frame clones, and not every one. The sample has 23,000 or so clones; the top ten hold over 4%. The chain recombines TRBV18 with TRBJ2-1; 8 positions agree with TRBD1. The sample in question was CD4+ T cells from blood (PBMCs), obtained 6 months after the transplant. The receptor's source is a human patient who received a combined kidney and bone marrow transplant. Some T cells may have originated in the graft donor. CDR3 DNA, as far as it was read: TGTGCCAGCTCAATGCCAGGGGGCTGGTCGGGTGAG. Its translation is CASSMPGGWSGE. The CDR3 as a whole reads CASSMPGGWSGEQFF.